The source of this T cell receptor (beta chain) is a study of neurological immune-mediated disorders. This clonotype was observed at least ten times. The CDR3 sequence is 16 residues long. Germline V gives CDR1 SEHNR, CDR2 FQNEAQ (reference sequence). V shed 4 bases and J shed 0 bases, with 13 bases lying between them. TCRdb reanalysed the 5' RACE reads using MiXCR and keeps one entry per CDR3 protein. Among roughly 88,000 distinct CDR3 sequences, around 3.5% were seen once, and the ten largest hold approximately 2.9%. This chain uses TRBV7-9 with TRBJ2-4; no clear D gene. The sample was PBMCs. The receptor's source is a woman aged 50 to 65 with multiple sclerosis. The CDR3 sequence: CASSSPKRIAKNIQYF. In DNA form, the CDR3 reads TGTGCCAGCAGCTCACCCAAAAGGATAGCCAAAAACATTCAGTACTTC.